This record looks at one T cell receptor (beta chain) sequence and its context. The data are from a study of T cell changes during pregnancy in multiple sclerosis. The method was immunoSEQ multiplex PCR; TCRdb's version includes in-frame clones alone and lacks a portion of them. The sample includes roughly 61,000 clones, 85% to 90% seen only once; the top ten take approximately 1%. Germline lookup yields CDR1 SEHNR and CDR2 FQNEAQ (reference sequence). The V end was cut by 1 base, the J end by 1 base, with 7 bases between. The CDR3 covers 14 residues. V is TRBV7-9 and J is TRBJ1-1; the D gene is possibly TRBD1 (5 bases). The source is a female donor in good health, enrolled as a control in a pregnancy study. Sequences were derived from peripheral blood, sampled in the first trimester of pregnancy. The CDR3 loop reads CASSLGQPNTEAFF. In nucleotides, the CDR3 is TGTGCCAGCAGCTTAGGACAGCCGAACACTGAAGCTTTCTTT. Complete variable domain (other parts from reference TRBV7-9 and TRBJ1-1): DTGVSQNPRHKITKRGQNVTFRCDPISEHNRLYWYRQTLGQGPEFLTYFQNEAQLEKSRLLSDRFSAERPKGSFSTLEIQRTEQGDSAMYLCASSLGQPNTEAFFGQGTRLTVV.